The 25 T cell receptor beta chains below come from one sample, sequenced in a study of shared clonotypes between healthy human individuals. Profiled with immunoSEQ multiplex PCR; TCRdb holds only in-frame clones, not every one. The table shows more than 900,000 clones, with approximately 80% occurring only once. The sequenced sample consisted of memory CD4+ T cells from PBMCs. Subset noted: CD45RA-negative fraction. All receptors derive from a man between 18 and 29 years old in good health. Some clones in this sample may be carry-over from other donors' samples.

This sequence joins TRBV7-2 and TRBJ2-3; D unresolved. Trimming took off 5 bases at V and 1 base at J, with 10 bases between the two ends. This CDR3 has 14 amino acids. The germline CDR1 and CDR2 sequences are SGHTA and FQGNSA. The CDR3 loop reads CASSLSAGTDTQYF. The CDR3 nucleotides read TGTGCCAGCAGCCTCTCCGCAGGCACAGATACGCAGTATTTT.

Notes on this clone: The likely explanation is a read error, given a far larger clone one base away. The chain couples TRBV5-1 to TRBJ1-5; D ambiguous. The germline V and J ends were trimmed by 4 bases and 6 bases, with 17 bases remaining between them. CDR3 length: 15 amino acids. Germline V CDR1 and CDR2: SGHRS, YFSETQ. The CDR3 loop is CASSKYTGSGQPQHF. The DNA of the CDR3 is TGCGCCAGCAGCAAGTACACCGGATCGGGTCAGCCCCAGCATTTT.

The chain links TRBV27 to TRBJ2-3; a possible D gene is TRBD2 (7 bases). From germline, CDR1 is MNHEY and CDR2 SMNVEV (reference sequence). The CDR3 sequence is 15 residues long. The germline V and J ends were trimmed by 3 bases and 4 bases, with 14 bases remaining between them. The CDR3 coding sequence is TGTGCCAGCAGTTTGGGGAGGGGGGTGGCAGATACGCAGTATTTT. It yields the protein CASSLGRGVADTQYF.

The CDR3 here is CASSSYRGLETQYF. CDR3 DNA: TGTGCCAGCAGCTCTTACAGGGGGCTAGAGACCCAGTACTTC. The chain uses TRBV11-2 and TRBJ2-5, with 9 bases matching TRBD1. The V segment lost 4 bases and the J segment 4 bases; nucleotides outside the gene matches: 4. There are 14 residues in the CDR3. Germline-derived CDR1 and CDR2 are SGHAT and FQNNGV.

The V and J genes are TRBV4-1 and TRBJ1-1, with a weak D call TRBD1 (5 bases). Germline CDR1 is MGHRA and CDR2 is YSYEKL. The CDR3 has 15 amino acids. V lost 6 bases and J 0 bases, leaving 14 bases between the germline ends. The CDR3 protein is CASRIGQGLNTEAFF. The CDR3 DNA sequence: TGCGCCAGCAGGATTGGGCAGGGATTGAACACTGAAGCTTTCTTT.

The chain has TRBV19 and TRBJ1-2; D is unclear. The ends were cut back, 4 bases at V and 6 bases at J, with 15 bases in the middle. Germline CDR1 and CDR2: LNHDA and SQIVND (reference sequence). CDR3 length: 14 residues. CDR3 in DNA: TGTGCCAGTAGTAGCCCCTGGACTTATGATGGCTACACCTTC. It encodes CASSSPWTYDGYTF.

This clone was observed a handful of times. This sequence joins TRBV6-6 and TRBJ1-6; 11 nucleotides line up with TRBD1. Germline CDR1 reads MNHNY; CDR2 reads SVGAGI (reference sequence). The CDR3 loop spans 15 amino acids. The V segment lost 2 bases and the J segment 10 bases; nucleotides outside the gene matches: 4. CDR3 sequence (DNA): TGTGCCAGCAGTTACCAGGACAGGGGGCGATCACCCCTCCACTTT. Its protein product is CASSYQDRGRSPLHF.

The chain is built from TRBV5-1 and TRBJ1-2, with D maybe TRBD1 (5 bases). Trimming took 1 base from V and 2 from J, leaving 12 bases between them. This CDR3 region has 15 residues. Looked up from germline, CDR1 is SGHRS and CDR2 is YFSETQ. CDR3 nucleotides: TGCGCCAGCAGCTTGTACTCGCGGGGGAACTATGGCTACACCTTC. Translating it yields CASSLYSRGNYGYTF.

V is TRBV29-1 and J is TRBJ2-3; the match to TRBD2 covers 13 bases. Germline V gene data show CDR1 as SQVTM and CDR2 as ANQGSEA. The CDR3 has 17 amino acids. V shed 3 bases, J shed 4 bases, and the junction held 10 bases outside the gene matches. DNA for the CDR3: TGCAGCGTTGAGACTAGCGGGAGGTCCCGGGTGGCAGATACGCAGTATTTT. This translates into CSVETSGRSRVADTQYF.

This clone was found many times. This chain uses TRBV28 with TRBJ1-2; 8 nucleotides match TRBD1. Unmatched junction bases numbered 9, after V lost 8 bases and J lost 4 bases. In germline, CDR1 is MDHEN, CDR2 SYDVKM. The CDR3 contains 14 residues. The CDR3 is CASVATGVTYGYTF. CDR3 nucleotides: TGTGCCAGCGTAGCGACAGGGGTAACCTATGGCTACACCTTC.

The genes are TRBV28 and TRBJ2-1, with unresolved D. The ends were cut back, 6 bases at V and 10 bases at J, with 10 bases in the middle. CDR1 and CDR2 from the germline V gene are MDHEN and SYDVKM. The CDR3 is 11 residues long. The CDR3 sequence is CASRLDWEQFF. As DNA, the CDR3 is TGTGCCAGCAGACTCGACTGGGAGCAGTTCTTC.

This clone appeared a few times. The CDR3 nucleotides read TGTGCCAGCAGTTTACTCGGGGGGGACCAGCCCCAGCATTTT. It encodes CASSLLGGDQPQHF. The chain recombines TRBV27 with TRBJ1-5; maybe TRBD1 (5 bases). The CDR3 consists of 14 residues. Germline V gene lookup returns CDR1 MNHEY and CDR2 SMNVEV (reference sequence). The V gene lost 2 bases and the J gene lost 7 bases, with 12 bases spanning the gap.

V and J are TRBV5-1 and TRBJ2-3, with a possible D match to TRBD2 (7 bases). V lost 2 bases to trimming and J lost 0 bases, with 10 bases between them. In germline, CDR1 is SGHRS, CDR2 YFSETQ. The CDR3 is made up of 15 amino acids. The CDR3 region is CASSFAGASTDTQYF. CDR3 nucleotide sequence: TGCGCCAGCAGCTTTGCGGGGGCTAGCACAGATACGCAGTATTTT.

The chain combines TRBV6-1 with TRBJ1-2, with D hard to call. The CDR3 runs to 13 residues. V was shortened by 6 bases and J by 8 bases, with 16 bases between the two germline ends. The germline gives CDR1 MNHNS, CDR2 SASEGT. The CDR3 coding sequence is TGTGCCAGCAGCAATGCGTCCCCTGGGGGCTACACCTTC. This codes for CASSNASPGGYTF.

This clone was seen only a few times. A read error may account for a junction end that differs from germline. The same CDR3 also results from other DNA sequences found in this sample. The CDR3 here is CASIPSGIGELFF. In DNA form, the CDR3 reads TGTGCCAGCATCCCCAGCGGTATCGGGGAGCTGTTCTTT. This rearrangement joins TRBV6-1 to TRBJ2-2; D possibly corresponds to TRBD2 (5 bases). CDR1 is MNHNS, CDR2 SASEGT, per germline. The CDR3 sequence is 13 residues long.

This clone was seen just once. The V and J genes are TRBV7-2 and TRBJ2-7; D may be TRBD2 (5 bases). Trimming removed 3 bases from V and 5 bases from J, with 11 bases in between. The CDR3 is 13 residues long. Looked up from germline, CDR1 is SGHTA and CDR2 is FQGNSA. The CDR3 DNA sequence: TGTGCCAGCAGCTTCTCGACCGGGAACGAGCAGTACTTC. It specifies CASSFSTGNEQYF.

V is TRBV6-1 and J is TRBJ1-2; D is unclear. Per the germline V gene, CDR1 is MNHNS and CDR2 is SASEGT. The CDR3 has 15 residues. V shed 3 bases and J shed 1 base, with 12 bases lying between them. CDR3 bases: TGTGCCAGCAGTGAGGCCGGGATGGTTAACTATGGCTACACCTTC. Translated, it gives CASSEAGMVNYGYTF.

V is TRBV29-1 and J is TRBJ1-5; TRBD1 is a possible D gene (5 bases). This CDR3 comprises 12 residues. V dropped 4 bases and J dropped 8 bases, with 12 bases sitting between them. Looked up from germline, CDR1 is SQVTM and CDR2 is ANQGSEA. The CDR3 loop reads CSVARAWEPQHF. The CDR3 nucleotides read TGCAGCGTTGCCAGGGCCTGGGAGCCCCAGCATTTT.

This clone has more than one count but fewer than ten. This chain uses TRBV2 with TRBJ1-1, with 7 bases fitting TRBD1. Germline trimming cut 4 bases from V and 8 bases from J; bases unmatched to any gene: 13. Looked up from germline, CDR1 is SNHLY and CDR2 is FYNNEI. The CDR3 extends over 15 amino acids. The CDR3 nucleotides read TGTGCCAGCAGTGGGATTAGGACAGGTCTTTCCGAAGCTTTCTTT. Residues: CASSGIRTGLSEAFF.

The chain uses TRBV28 and TRBJ1-1; no reliable D call. Germline-derived CDR1 and CDR2 are MDHEN and SYDVKM. The CDR3 contains 18 residues. Trimming stripped 6 bases from V and 0 bases from J, with 23 bases between. Here the CDR3 DNA reads TGTGCCAGCAGCCGATTACTCCGTGACGGAGCCATGAACACTGAAGCTTTCTTT. It yields the protein CASSRLLRDGAMNTEAFF.

In regard to this clone: This may be a read error: a much more frequent sequence differs by one nucleotide. The same CDR3 arises from other DNA sequences in this sample as well. The chain recombines TRBV6-1 with TRBJ2-7; 11 bases match TRBD1. The CDR3 covers 14 residues. Germline lookup yields CDR1 MNHNS and CDR2 SASEGT. Losses at the gene ends were 4 bases for V and 3 bases for J; bases not matched to a gene: 2. The CDR3 is CASSGTGGFYEQYF. In DNA form, the CDR3 reads TGTGCCAGCAGTGGGACAGGGGGCTTCTACGAGCAGTACTTC.

The chain is built from TRBV2 and TRBJ2-5, with 7 bases matching TRBD1. Germline V lookup: CDR1 SNHLY, CDR2 FYNNEI. The V segment lost 10 bases and the J segment 4 bases; nucleotides outside the gene matches: 12. The CDR3 totals 14 residues. The CDR3 here is CATGQAVGGETQYF. CDR3 sequence (DNA): TGTGCCACAGGACAGGCAGTGGGCGGAGAGACCCAGTACTTC.

This chain links TRBV19 with TRBJ2-5, with 10 bases fitting TRBD1. Losses at the gene ends were 6 bases for V and 1 base for J; bases not matched to a gene: 5. CDR1 LNHDA and CDR2 SQIVND come from the germline V gene (reference sequence). The CDR3 extends over 15 amino acids. CDR3 amino acids: CASSRTGGLQETQYF. The CDR3 bases are TGTGCCAGTAGCCGGACAGGGGGTCTCCAAGAGACCCAGTACTTC.

This clone was seen only a few times. This sequence joins TRBV6-1 and TRBJ2-1; 11 nucleotides align to TRBD2. Unmatched junction bases numbered 1, after V lost 6 bases and J lost 3 bases. Germline-derived CDR1 and CDR2 are MNHNS and SASEGT. The CDR3 extends over 14 amino acids. CDR3 sequence: CASSTSGSYNEQFF. For the CDR3, the DNA is TGTGCCAGCAGCACTAGCGGGAGCTACAATGAGCAGTTCTTC.

About this clone: One end of the junction does not line up with germline, which may come from a read error. CDR3 amino acids: CASSEIWREHENF. The DNA of the CDR3 is TGCGCCAGCAGTGAGATCTGGCGGGAGCACGAGAATTTC. The chain joins TRBV10-2 to TRBJ2-7; 7 bases agree with TRBD2. The CDR3 has 13 residues. CDR1 is WSHSY, CDR2 SAAADI, per germline.